This T cell receptor (beta chain) was identified in a study of T cell repertoires in cytomegalovirus infection. Study at large: It was recently identified HLA-C-restricted and well-studied HLA-B-restricted CMV epitopes that the study used.

V was clipped by 6 bases and J by 1 base; unmatched bases: 9. The CDR3 has 15 amino acids. CDR1 and CDR2 (germline): SQVTM, ANQGSEA. A single record per CDR3 protein comes from TCRdb applying MiXCR to the reads. Here the sample spans about 500,000 distinct CDR3 sequences, roughly a third being singletons. To note about this clonotype: Its matching antigen is unknown.

Study-wide findings and caveats: People with CMV and the relevant HLA were identified by cumulative public TCR beta family frequency.

Here the sequenced sample was cultured PBMCs, taken from culture after CMV antigen stimulation. This chain connects TRBV29-1 to TRBJ1-1, with 9 bases matching TRBD1. This TCR was sampled from a human donor in good health (CMV status not recorded). Some clones in this sample may be carry-over from other donors' samples. The DNA of the CDR3 is TGCAGCGTGATTTCCGGGACAGGGAGGAACACTGAAGCTTTCTTT. Translation: CSVISGTGRNTEAFF.